This TCR beta chain stems from a study of identical twins. One entry per CDR3 protein, called by TCRdb with MiXCR from the 5' RACE reads. The sample lists roughly 290,000 distinct CDR3 sequences, about 8% occurring once. This clonotype was detected ten times or more. The CDR3 is 15 amino acids. V lost 5 bases, J lost 5 bases, and 6 bases stayed unmatched. The same data also went into a second study, on yellow fever vaccine responses in identical twins.

The receptor's source is a woman under 30 in good health. Sequencing was done on a sample of memory (CD45RO+) T cells sorted from blood. The V call is TRBV12-3 or TRBV12-4, the J call TRBJ2-2, with 9 bases identical to TRBD1. The CDR3, as DNA: TGTGCCAGCAGTCCCCAGACAGGGGGGACCGGGGAGCTGTTTTTT. It translates to CASSPQTGGTGELFF.